This entry concerns a single TCR beta chain. In the source study's methods: Amplification from reference gene primers served as the basis for estimated nucleated cell counts. Profiled with immunoSEQ multiplex PCR; TCRdb holds only in-frame clones, not every one. The DNA gave D and trimming, while V, J and clone size come from that table. Altogether roughly 140,000 clones are present, roughly 90% being singletons, with the ten largest covering 1.2%. CDR1 and CDR2 (germline): MNHEY, SVGEGT. J gave up 8 bases and V 2 bases, and 11 bases lay outside the gene matches. CDR3 length: 15 residues. Clinical history as reported by participants underpinned cohort assignment. This specimen comes from a study of blood T cell repertoires in COVID-19. On the study more broadly: Material from acute and convalescent COVID-19 was sourced from the United States, Italy and Spain. The analysed material was cDNA or gDNA that came from T cells, B-cell-depleted T cells, or PBMCs.

Sample: PBMCs or T cells enriched from blood (not recorded which). The TCR originated in a woman in her 30s with acute COVID-19. The genes are TRBV6-2 or TRBV6-3 and TRBJ1-2; 7 bases line up with TRBD1. CDR3 loop: CASSYGTDSFWGYTF. CDR3 DNA: TGTGCCAGCAGTTACGGGACAGACTCTTTTTGGGGCTACACCTTC.